The 32 T cell receptor beta chains below all came from one sample that was sequenced in a study of T cells after yellow fever vaccination. One entry per CDR3 protein, called by TCRdb with MiXCR from the 5' RACE reads. This repertoire shows approximately 300,000 distinct CDR3 sequences, 6.5% to 8.5% found once; its top ten account for roughly a sixth. The source material was PBMCs, sampled about 41 days after the first yellow fever vaccination. All receptors come from a man aged 18 to 29 who received the YFV17D yellow fever vaccine.

This clonotype was observed a handful of times. One junction end disagrees with the germline gene, perhaps due to a read error. The rearrangement joins TRBV12-3 or TRBV12-4 to TRBJ1-3; maybe TRBD1 (5 bases). This CDR3 spans 11 amino acids. CDR3 nucleotide sequence: TGTGCCAGCAGTTTAACAGGCTTCCTAGATTTT. Translating gives CASSLTGFLDF.

This clonotype was observed once. The junction does not match germline at one end; this may be a read error. The genes are TRBV12-3 or TRBV12-4 and TRBJ2-1, with 14 bases identical to TRBD2. This CDR3 spans 15 amino acids. The CDR3 nucleotides are TGTGCCAGCAGGGGACTAGCGGGGGAGGAGAATGAGAAGTTCTTC. It is translated as CASRGLAGEENEKFF.

This clonotype occurred a few times. The chain uses TRBV10-1 and TRBJ2-5; TRBD2 matches at 13 bases. CDR1 is WNHNN and CDR2 is SYGVQD in the germline V gene (reference sequence). V lost 6 bases, J lost 0 bases, and 4 bases stayed unmatched. CDR3 size: 16 residues. The CDR3 loop is CASSGTSGAYQETQYF. For the CDR3, the DNA is TGCGCCAGCAGCGGGACTAGCGGGGCCTACCAAGAGACCCAGTACTTC.

The chain combines TRBV7-2 with TRBJ2-1; D tentatively reads TRBD1 or TRBD2 (5 bases each). CDR1 and CDR2 from the germline V gene are SGHTA and FQGNSA. The CDR3 sequence is 14 residues long. The V gene lost 5 bases and the J gene lost 7 bases, with 15 bases spanning the gap. This CDR3 reads CASSLAYWGNEQFF. DNA of the CDR3: TGTGCCAGCAGCCTCGCTTATTGGGGGAATGAGCAGTTCTTC. Filled out from reference TRBV7-2 and TRBJ2-1, the complete variable domain reads GAGVSQSPSNKVTEKGKDVELRCDPISGHTALYWYRQSLGQGLEFLIYFQGNSAPDKSGLPSDRFSAERTGGSVSTLTIQRTQQEDSAVYLCASSLAYWGNEQFFGPGTRLTVL.

V gene TRBV30 combines with J gene TRBJ1-2, with D hard to call. CDR3 length: 13 residues. Germline V gives CDR1 GTSNPN, CDR2 SVGIG (reference sequence). V was shortened by 4 bases and J by 6 bases, with 15 bases between the two germline ends. CDR3 bases: TGTGCCTGGATAGTAGAGGCCTGGGATGGCTACACCTTC. Protein product: CAWIVEAWDGYTF.

The sample holds a few counts of this clonotype. The chain employs TRBV7-8 and TRBJ2-3; 16 nucleotides match TRBD2. This CDR3 has 21 residues. The trim removed 5 bases at V and 2 bases at J, leaving 16 bases unmatched. CDR1 is SGHVS and CDR2 is FQNEAQ in the germline V gene. The DNA for the CDR3 is TGTGCCAGCAGCCAACTGGGACTAGCGGGGGGGGCTGCCCCACCCACAGATACGCAGTATTTT. This translates into CASSQLGLAGGAAPPTDTQYF.

In its sample, this clonotype was seen a few times. The chain combines TRBV6-2 or TRBV6-3 with TRBJ2-4; no clear D gene. This CDR3 region has 11 residues. V was pared by 3 bases and J by 6 bases, with 3 bases between. The V gene's germline CDR1 is MNHEY and CDR2 SVGEGT. CDR3: CASSYLNIQYF. CDR3 in DNA: TGTGCCAGCAGTTATCTAAACATTCAGTACTTC.

CDR3 DNA sequence: TGTGCCAGCAGTTTATCGTCTAGCGGTGTTCATGAGCAGTTCTTC. This sequence encodes CASSLSSSGVHEQFF. The rearrangement uses TRBV27 and TRBJ2-1; 7 positions match TRBD2. Germline V CDR1 and CDR2: MNHEY, SMNVEV (reference sequence). The V gene end was trimmed by 0 bases and the J gene end by 8 bases; junction bases not matched to a gene: 7. The CDR3 length is 15 residues.

The chain couples TRBV19 to TRBJ2-3; D perhaps matches TRBD2 (7 bases). Germline values: CDR1 LNHDA, CDR2 SQIVND (reference sequence). Trimming took 3 bases from V and 2 from J, leaving 18 bases between them. CDR3 size: 17 residues. In nucleotides, the CDR3 is TGTGCCAGTAGTATGGGAGGGGGTAATCGCCACACAGATACGCAGTATTTT. This sequence encodes CASSMGGGNRHTDTQYF.

This clonotype has ten or more counts. V usage is TRBV5-5 and J usage is TRBJ1-1; TRBD1 matches at 11 bases. The CDR3 has 16 residues. CDR1 SGHKS and CDR2 YYEKEE come from the germline V gene (reference sequence). V shed 1 base, J shed 11 bases, and the junction held 13 bases outside the gene matches. The CDR3 here is CASSLPLRDRGKEAFF. The CDR3 DNA reads as TGTGCCAGCAGCTTGCCTTTAAGGGACAGGGGGAAGGAGGCTTTCTTT.

This clonotype has a count of ten or more. At one boundary the junction diverges from the germline segment, which might be a read error. The genes are TRBV5-1 and TRBJ2-3, with D perhaps being TRBD1 or TRBD2 (5 bases each). The germline V gene has CDR1 SGHRS and CDR2 YFSETQ. The CDR3 extends over 13 amino acids. This CDR3 reads CASSLVGADTQYF. CDR3 in DNA: TGTGCCAGCAGCTTAGTGGGGGCAGATACGCAGTATTTT.

This clonotype was recorded many times. This chain connects TRBV6-1 to TRBJ2-7, with a weak D call TRBD2 (6 bases). V lost 3 bases to trimming and J lost 0 bases, with 12 bases between them. Germline CDR1 and CDR2: MNHNS and SASEGT. The CDR3 is 15 amino acids. The DNA of the CDR3 is TGTGCCAGCAGTGATTATGCGGGGAGCTCCTACGAGCAGTACTTC. Translation: CASSDYAGSSYEQYF.

CDR3 coding DNA: TGTGCCAGCAGTTTAACATCAGATACGCAGTATTTT. Its protein product is CASSLTSDTQYF. This chain joins TRBV12-3 or TRBV12-4 and TRBJ2-3; the D is unclear. CDR3 length equals 12 residues. V shed 2 bases and J shed 4 bases, with 4 bases lying between them.

This clonotype was seen a handful of times. The rearrangement joins TRBV7-9 to TRBJ2-2; D may be TRBD1 (6 bases). With 0 bases removed from V and 1 base from J, the gap between germline ends came to 9 bases. The germline V gene encodes CDR1 SEHNR and CDR2 FQNEAQ (reference sequence). The CDR3 is 16 residues long. DNA for the CDR3: TGTGCCAGCAGCTTAGCGGCACAGGGGAACACCGGGGAGCTGTTTTTT. It is translated as CASSLAAQGNTGELFF.

This chain links TRBV4-2 with TRBJ2-2; 7 bases are a match to TRBD1. Trimming removed 0 bases from V and 2 bases from J; junction bases left unmatched: 12. Germline CDR1 LGHNA, CDR2 YNFKEQ. This CDR3 spans 19 amino acids. CDR3 region: CASSQDFQYRGVNTGELFF. DNA of the CDR3: TGTGCCAGCAGCCAAGATTTCCAGTACAGGGGCGTCAACACCGGGGAGCTGTTTTTT.

This clonotype was counted many times. The chain links TRBV6-1 to TRBJ2-3; TRBD1 agrees at 7 bases. With 2 bases clipped from V and 2 bases from J, the junction kept 7 bases outside the gene matches. Germline V gives CDR1 MNHNS, CDR2 SASEGT. The CDR3 has 16 residues. The CDR3 region is CASSERQGPSTDTQYF. DNA of the CDR3: TGTGCCAGCAGTGAAAGACAGGGACCGTCCACAGATACGCAGTATTTT.

In its sample, this clonotype was seen a few times. This rearrangement joins TRBV28 to TRBJ2-5; 9 nucleotides line up with TRBD2. CDR1 is MDHEN, CDR2 SYDVKM, per germline. The CDR3 runs 16 residues. The V segment lost 3 bases and the J segment 4 bases; nucleotides outside the gene matches: 9. The CDR3 is CASSFRERGARETQYF. DNA for the CDR3: TGTGCCAGCAGTTTTAGGGAGCGGGGGGCCCGAGAGACCCAGTACTTC.

This clonotype has just a few counts. V gene TRBV7-3 combines with J gene TRBJ2-3; D call uncertain. The CDR3 totals 15 residues. Trimming took off 5 bases at V and 6 bases at J, with 18 bases between the two ends. CDR1 is SGHTA and CDR2 is FQGTGA in the germline V gene. The CDR3 sequence: CASSPRWAEADTQYF. The CDR3 coding sequence is TGTGCCAGCAGCCCCCGTTGGGCCGAGGCGGATACGCAGTATTTT.

This sequence joins TRBV3-1 and TRBJ2-1, with 8 bases aligning to TRBD2. The V gene end was trimmed by 0 bases and the J gene end by 12 bases; junction bases not matched to a gene: 4. The CDR3 extends over 13 amino acids. CDR1 and CDR2 (germline): LGHDT, YNNKEL (reference sequence). CDR3 nucleotides: TGTGCCAGCAGCCAAGATCCCCGGGGGGGGCAGTTCTTC. Translating it yields CASSQDPRGGQFF.

This clonotype was recorded at least ten times. This rearrangement joins TRBV27 to TRBJ1-2; D is undetermined. The CDR3 loop spans 14 amino acids. Trimming took 4 bases from V and 3 from J, leaving 12 bases between them. Looked up from germline, CDR1 is MNHEY and CDR2 is SMNVEV (reference sequence). The CDR3 nucleotides are TGTGCCAGCAGTTCCAACCAGGACTACTATGGCTACACCTTC. As protein: CASSSNQDYYGYTF.

V gene TRBV6-6 combines with J gene TRBJ2-1; 9 nucleotides match TRBD2. Germline CDR1 and CDR2: MNHNY and SVGAGI (reference sequence). CDR3 length: 13 amino acids. The trim removed 5 bases at V and 5 bases at J, leaving 1 base unmatched. CDR3 loop: CASSSGGNNEQFF. The CDR3 DNA sequence: TGTGCCAGCAGTAGCGGGGGGAACAATGAGCAGTTCTTC.

There are many counts of this clonotype. The chain combines TRBV6-1 with TRBJ2-5; 9 bases line up with TRBD2. The CDR3 is made up of 16 amino acids. Germline-derived CDR1 and CDR2 are MNHNS and SASEGT. Trimming removed 2 bases from V and 2 bases from J; junction bases left unmatched: 6. CDR3 residues: CASSELGGGGQETQYF. DNA for the CDR3: TGTGCCAGCAGTGAACTCGGCGGGGGGGGGCAAGAGACCCAGTACTTC.

In this sample, this clonotype turned up a few times. The genes are TRBV29-1 and TRBJ1-1; possible D gene TRBD1, 6 bases. V shed 8 bases and J shed 1 base, with 14 bases lying between them. From germline, CDR1 is SQVTM and CDR2 ANQGSEA. This CDR3 has 13 residues. Written as DNA, the CDR3 is TGCAGCACACTAAGGGGGGGGAACACTGAAGCTTTCTTT. It is translated as CSTLRGGNTEAFF.

This clonotype was detected a few times. This rearrangement joins TRBV6-2 or TRBV6-3 to TRBJ1-1; D possibly corresponds to TRBD1 (5 bases). CDR1 and CDR2 from the germline V gene are MNHEY and SVGEGT. This CDR3 contains 14 residues. Trimming cost V 2 bases and J 4 bases, with 11 bases left between them. The CDR3 bases are TGTGCCAGCAGTTACCAGGGAGGGAGCACTGAAGCTTTCTTT. Encoded protein: CASSYQGGSTEAFF.

This clonotype appeared many times. The CDR3 here is CASSLVSGGLYQPQHF. The CDR3 region has the DNA TGTGCCAGCAGCTTAGTCTCAGGGGGGTTATATCAGCCCCAGCATTTT. The rearrangement links TRBV7-8 to TRBJ1-5; 7 bases match TRBD1. Trimming took 1 base from V and 5 from J; bases not matched to a gene: 8. This CDR3 spans 16 amino acids. Germline V gives CDR1 SGHVS, CDR2 FQNEAQ.

This clonotype was counted ten times or more. The genes are TRBV12-3 or TRBV12-4 and TRBJ2-5; possibly TRBD1 or TRBD2 for D (6 bases each). CDR3 length: 15 residues. The V and J ends lost 2 bases and 4 bases respectively, with 14 bases between them. The CDR3 region has the DNA TGTGCCAGCAGTTTATACGGGGGCCAGGGAGAGACCCAGTACTTC. Its translation is CASSLYGGQGETQYF.

This clonotype was seen only a few times. This rearrangement joins TRBV5-1 to TRBJ2-3; TRBD1 might be the D (6 bases). CDR3 length equals 14 residues. With 10 bases removed from V and 2 bases from J, the gap between germline ends came to 17 bases. CDR1 and CDR2 (germline): SGHRS, YFSETQ. DNA for the CDR3: TGCGCCTGCACTCCGGGACAAGACACAGATACGCAGTATTTT. This codes for CACTPGQDTDTQYF.

This clonotype occurred a few times. The chain recombines TRBV5-4 with TRBJ2-2; 9 bases match TRBD2. From germline, CDR1 is SGHNT and CDR2 YYREEE (reference sequence). Trimming cost V 4 bases and J 10 bases; bases outside gene matches: 8. CDR3 length: 14 residues. CDR3 protein: CASSRGVAGEELFF. CDR3 bases: TGTGCCAGCAGCCGCGGGGTAGCGGGGGAGGAGCTGTTTTTT. The full variable domain, with the rest looked up from reference TRBV5-4 and TRBJ2-2, is ETGVTQSPTHLIKTRGQQVTLRCSSQSGHNTVSWYQQALGQGPQFIFQYYREEENGRGNFPPRFSGLQFPNYSSELNVNALELDDSALYLCASSRGVAGEELFFGEGSRLTVL.

The gene calls are TRBV6-6 and TRBJ2-3; D is unclear. Trimming took off 4 bases at V and 6 bases at J, with 5 bases between the two ends. The CDR3 is 11 residues long. The germline V gene has CDR1 MNHNY and CDR2 SVGAGI (reference sequence). The CDR3 region is CASSWPDTQYF. The CDR3 DNA reads as TGTGCCAGCAGTTGGCCTGATACGCAGTATTTT.

This clonotype showed up just a few times. The DNA for the CDR3 is TGTGCCAGCAGCCAAACAAACGGGGGTGAAAAACTGTTTTTT. Its protein product is CASSQTNGGEKLFF. This chain links TRBV7-9 with TRBJ1-4, with D possibly being TRBD1 (5 bases). The germline gives CDR1 SEHNR, CDR2 FQNEAQ (reference sequence). V was cut by 5 bases and J by 7 bases, with 14 bases left in between. The CDR3 consists of 14 residues.

The V call is TRBV5-1, the J call TRBJ2-1, with D uncertain. Germline assignment: CDR1 SGHRS and CDR2 YFSETQ. The CDR3 loop spans 14 amino acids. V was pared by 0 bases and J by 9 bases, with 13 bases between. Here the CDR3 DNA reads TGCGCCAGCAGCTTGGTGGTAGTTTCGAGTGAGCAGTTCTTC. It yields the protein CASSLVVVSSEQFF. The whole variable domain, remainder taken from reference TRBV5-1 and TRBJ2-1, is KAGVTQTPRYLIKTRGQQVTLSCSPISGHRSVSWYQQTPGQGLQFLFEYFSETQRNKGNFPGRFSGRQFSNSRSEMNVSTLELGDSALYLCASSLVVVSSEQFFGPGTRLTVL.

This clonotype was detected only a few times. The chain has TRBV6-1 and TRBJ2-7, with D possibly being TRBD1 or TRBD2 (6 bases each). The CDR3 consists of 12 residues. Trimming left V 11 bases short and J 5 bases short, with 16 bases between. CDR1 and CDR2 from the germline V gene are MNHNS and SASEGT. Here the CDR3 DNA reads TGTGCCGGGGGGACACAACCCCACGAGCAGTACTTC. Translated, it gives CAGGTQPHEQYF.